The rows below give T cell receptor beta chains drawn from one sample of a study of cytomegalovirus exposure and HLA in healthy donors. Libraries were prepared by immunoSEQ multiplex PCR; TCRdb keeps only in-frame clonotypes and omits some of them. Of 100,000 or so clones in the sample, roughly 77% were seen once. Input material: PBMCs. Receptors originate from a woman aged 45-65 years in good health and CMV-seropositive. Both conserved end residues are part of each CDR3. A D gene is named only where the DNA matches it firmly. The size entry is marked missing in some rows and otherwise reads once, few, many or a size class.

clone_size j_call d_call v_call cdr3_nt cdr3_aa
- TRBJ2-7 - TRBV30 TGTGCCTGGGACCCCCTAAGCGGGTACGAGCAGTACTTC CAWDPLSGYEQYF
- TRBJ1-2 - TRBV5-4 TGTGCCAGCAGCTTGTTAGGGACTCCTAACTATGGCTACACCTTC CASSLLGTPNYGYTF
- TRBJ2-1 TRBD2 TRBV10-2 TGCGCCAGCAGGGGACTAGCGGGAGTTTCGTACAATGAGCAGTTCTTC CASRGLAGVSYNEQFF
- TRBJ1-6 - TRBV11-2 TGTGCCAGCAGCCCGGGCAGCGGACTGGGATTACATTCACCCCTCCACTTT CASSPGSGLGLHSPLHF
- TRBJ1-1 TRBD1 TRBV5-6 TGTGCCAGCAGCTTCCGACAGGGGCTGATGAACACTGAAGCTTTCTTT CASSFRQGLMNTEAFF
- TRBJ1-1 - TRBV7-3 TGTGCCAGCAGCTTAATTAGGGGTGAGAACACTGAAGCTTTCTTT CASSLIRGENTEAFF
- TRBJ2-1 - TRBV6-5 TGTGCCAGCAGTTACTCGGCCGAGCAGTTCTTC CASSYSAEQFF
- TRBJ2-7 TRBD2 TRBV6-1 TGTGCCAGCACCAAGCGGGGTCCAGAGGACGAGCAGTACTTC CASTKRGPEDEQYF
- TRBJ2-7 TRBD1 TRBV13 TGTGCCAGCAGCGCAACGACAGGGGATAGGGAGCAGTACTTC CASSATTGDREQYF
- TRBJ2-1 TRBD2 TRBV5-5 TGTGCCAGCAGCACGACTAGCGCGTACAATGAGCAGTTCTTC CASSTTSAYNEQFF
few TRBJ2-2 TRBD2 TRBV7-8 TGTGCCAGCAGCCGGACTAGCGGGGGGGCTAAAACCGGGGAGCTGTTTTTT CASSRTSGGAKTGELFF
- TRBJ2-1 - TRBV11-3 TGTGCCAGCAGCTTAGTGGGTCTATCTACCGGGAGCAATGAGCAGTTCTTC CASSLVGLSTGSNEQFF
few TRBJ1-6 TRBD1 TRBV5-6 TGTGCCAGCAGCTGGACAGGGGGAAGATCACCCCTCCACTTT CASSWTGGRSPLHF
few TRBJ2-1 TRBD2 TRBV7-8 TGTGCCAGCAGCACAAACGGACTAGGCTCCCTCTTAACTGAGCAGTTCTTC CASSTNGLGSLLTEQFF
- TRBJ1-4 - TRBV6-5 TGTGCCAGCAGAAACAGACAGGCAACTAATGAAAAACTGTTTTTT CASRNRQATNEKLFF
- TRBJ2-5 TRBD2 TRBV5-6 TGTGCCAGCAGTCCGAGCGGGAGCCAAGAGACCCAGTACTTC CASSPSGSQETQYF
once TRBJ1-6 - TRBV7-8 TGTGCCAGCAGCGTCACAAGTAATTCACCCCTCCACTTT CASSVTSNSPLHF
few TRBJ1-2 - TRBV6-6 TGTGCCAGCAGACAGGGTCTCGGTAACTATGGCTACACCTTC CASRQGLGNYGYTF
- TRBJ1-2 TRBD1 TRBV13 TGTGCCAGCAGCTCCCGTTGGGACAGTCCCAACTATGGCTACACCTTC CASSSRWDSPNYGYTF
- TRBJ2-2 - TRBV11-2 TGTGCCAGCAGCTTACTCGGACAGCTGACCACCGGGGAGCTGTTTTTT CASSLLGQLTTGELFF
- TRBJ2-1 - TRBV5-4 TGTGCCAGCAGCCGTCGGGCGTCAGGGTGGCACAATGAGCAGTTCTTC CASSRRASGWHNEQFF
- TRBJ2-1 TRBD2 TRBV27 TGTGCCAGCAGCAGGAGGGGTCTAGCGGGGAATGAGCAGTTCTTC CASSRRGLAGNEQFF
- TRBJ2-3 TRBD2 TRBV9 TGTGCCAGCAGCGTAGCTCGTCTAGCGGGAGGGCTCGATTTCACAGATACGCAGTATTTT CASSVARLAGGLDFTDTQYF
- TRBJ2-3 TRBD2 TRBV9 TGTGCCAGCAGCGCACTAGCGGGAGGGGGGAATACGCAGTATTTT CASSALAGGGNTQYF
- TRBJ1-5 TRBD1 TRBV11-2 TGTGCCAGCAGCTCACCCGACTTGACAGGGGTGCATTTT CASSSPDLTGVHF
- TRBJ2-1 - TRBV7-6 TGTGCCAGCAGCTTGGCGGCTAGCTCCTACAATGAGCAGTTCTTC CASSLAASSYNEQFF
few TRBJ1-1 - TRBV11-2 TGTGCCAGCAGCTTTTTATCTAAATGGACACCTAGCACTGAAGCTTTCTTT CASSFLSKWTPSTEAFF
- TRBJ2-3 - TRBV10-3 TGTGCCATCAGTGAGGGTCCAGGGACTAGCACAGATACGCAGTATTTT CAISEGPGTSTDTQYF
- TRBJ1-4 - TRBV4-1 TGCGCCAGCAGCCAAGGGGGTAATCGAGGAGGGAAGTCGGACCCTGAAAAACTGTTTTTT CASSQGGNRGGKSDPEKLFF
- TRBJ2-5 TRBD1 TRBV6-1 TGTGCCAGCAGTGAAGGAGACAGGGACGAGGAGACCCAGTACTTC CASSEGDRDEETQYF
- TRBJ2-1 - TRBV2 TGTGCCAGCAGCTCGGACAGACAGTTCTTC CASSSDRQFF
- TRBJ2-1 TRBD2 TRBV14 TGTGCCAGCAGCTTCAGCCGGGGGGGTCTAGGCAATGAGCAGTTCTTC CASSFSRGGLGNEQFF
few TRBJ2-1 TRBD1 TRBV10-3 TGTGCCATCAGGAAGGACAGGGGAAATTACGATGAGCAGTTCTTC CAIRKDRGNYDEQFF
once TRBJ1-6 TRBD1 TRBV29-1 TGCAGCGTTGCAGAGGGACAGCTAAATTCACCCCTCCACTTT CSVAEGQLNSPLHF
- TRBJ2-3 TRBD2 TRBV4-2 TGTGCCAGCAGCCAGGAACCGGGACTAGCGAGCACAGATACGCAGTATTTT CASSQEPGLASTDTQYF
- TRBJ2-7 - TRBV2 TGTGCCAGCAGCGAGTCAGGGTACGAGCAGTACTTC CASSESGYEQYF
- TRBJ2-1 - TRBV7-8 TGTGCCAGCAGCTTAGACAGGGTCAATGAGCAGTTCTTC CASSLDRVNEQFF
few TRBJ2-7 - TRBV5-6 TGTGCCAGCAGCTTAACTCAGGGTTCCAACGAGCAGTACTTC CASSLTQGSNEQYF
- TRBJ2-1 - TRBV9 TGTGCCAGCAGCGTTGGGAGGGGGGACAATGAGCAGTTCTTC CASSVGRGDNEQFF
- TRBJ2-3 - TRBV5-1 TGCGCCAGCCGCGAGGACTATTACACAGATACGCAGTATTTT CASREDYYTDTQYF
few TRBJ2-1 - TRBV5-4 TGTGCCACCCTTTTAGTGGAGGCCGACAATGAGCAGTTCTTC CATLLVEADNEQFF
- TRBJ1-5 - TRBV23-1 TGCGCCAGCAGTCCCCCTCATCCGGGACACTTAAGCAATCAGCCCCAGCATTTT CASSPPHPGHLSNQPQHF